This TCR beta chain was captured by sequencing in a study of neurological immune-mediated disorders. Study-level findings and limits: The greatest TCR clonal expansion appeared in HTLV-1-associated myelopathy and the smallest, falling below healthy controls, in multiple sclerosis. The study found no CDR3 amino acid sequences shared by expanded clones across subjects, suggesting private repertoires in all groups.

Germline CDR1 is DFQATT and CDR2 is SNEGSKA (reference sequence). The CDR3 runs 14 residues. Trimming cost V 0 bases and J 6 bases; bases outside gene matches: 1. This clonotype was observed many times. The target antigen is unknown. cDNA was made by 5'RACE with 10-nucleotide random UMIs. MiXCR, applied by TCRdb to the 5' RACE reads, yields one record per CDR3 protein. In the table there are 77,000 or so distinct CDR3 sequences, approximately 10% of which are singletons. The unsorted libraries originated from 2 million PBMCs that had been stored at -80 C. Sequencing was done on a sample of PBMCs. The chain joins TRBV20-1 to TRBJ2-2, with 10 bases lining up with TRBD2. The source is a man between 45 and 60 years old in good health. CDR3 nucleotides: TGCAGTGCTAGAGAAAGCGGGAGGGCCGGGGAGCTGTTTTTT. As protein: CSARESGRAGELFF.